This T cell receptor beta chain stems from a study of shared clonotypes between healthy human individuals. General study findings and limits: Estimated richness was generally greater in naive than memory subsets. The genetic and exposure-history diversity represented was limited by few donors. The researchers took only blood, and tissue repertoires probably look different.

Note on this clone: Antigen specificity is unknown.

Sequencing used immunoSEQ multiplex PCR; TCRdb keeps in-frame clones, though not all of them. Among about 2.2 million clones listed, roughly 95% were seen once. Germline CDR1 is ENHRY and CDR2 is SYGVKD. This CDR3 comprises 13 residues. Trimming took 6 bases from V and 2 from J; bases not matched to a gene: 2. As defined, naive CD8 cells were CD45RO-negative and positively selected for CCR7, with terminally differentiated effector memory CD45RA+ cells excluded. This chain uses TRBV10-3 with TRBJ2-7; 9 positions match TRBD1. The sample taken for sequencing was naive CD8+ T cells from PBMCs. The TCR comes from a man aged 18-30 years in good health. Some clones in this sample may be carry-over from other donors' samples. CDR3 in amino acids: CAISWDRAYEQYF. DNA for the CDR3: TGTGCCATCAGCTGGGACAGGGCCTACGAGCAGTACTTC.